The 32 T cell receptor beta chains presented below share a single source sample, sequenced in a study of T cell repertoires in cytomegalovirus infection. The antigens these receptors bind are not known. A single record per CDR3 protein comes from TCRdb applying MiXCR to the reads. The profile shows tens of thousands of distinct CDR3 sequences, nearly 20% of them singletons. The sample in question was CD8+ T cells from cultured PBMCs, obtained from culture after CMV antigen stimulation. Every receptor here comes from a human donor in good health (CMV status not recorded). Some clones in this sample may be carry-over from other donors' samples.

There are many counts of this clonotype. V usage is TRBV4-1 and J usage is TRBJ1-1; D unresolved. The V end was cut by 0 bases, the J end by 0 bases, with 11 bases between. The CDR3 totals 16 residues. CDR1 is MGHRA and CDR2 is YSYEKL in the germline V gene. This CDR3 reads CASSQDHGQMNTEAFF. The CDR3 DNA is TGCGCCAGCAGCCAAGATCATGGGCAGATGAACACTGAAGCTTTCTTT.

The J gene is TRBJ2-3, the V gene TRBV28, with 10 bases matching TRBD2. The CDR3 runs 17 residues. Looked up from germline, CDR1 is MDHEN and CDR2 is SYDVKM. The V segment lost 5 bases and the J segment 0 bases; nucleotides outside the gene matches: 8. CDR3 coding DNA: TGTGCCAGCAGTGGCCTAGCGGGGGACACTAGCACAGATACGCAGTATTTT. Its translation is CASSGLAGDTSTDTQYF.

Regarding this clonotype: With a much larger clone just one base away, this may be a read error. This chain links TRBV3-1 with TRBJ2-1, with TRBD1 as a possible D gene (6 bases). The CDR3 has 15 residues. Germline V CDR1 and CDR2: LGHDT, YNNKEL (reference sequence). The CDR3 DNA reads as TGTACCAGCAGCCAAGAGGACAGTCCCTCCGATGAGCAGTTCTTC. Translating it yields CTSSQEDSPSDEQFF.

The rearrangement uses TRBV6-5 and TRBJ2-1; the match to TRBD2 covers 7 bases. The CDR3 is 15 residues long. Germline assignment: CDR1 MNHEY and CDR2 SVGAGI. With V trimmed by 0 bases and J by 4 bases, 3 bases remained unmatched. The CDR3 reads CASSYSWTSYNEQFF. CDR3 DNA: TGTGCCAGCAGTTACTCGTGGACTAGTTACAATGAGCAGTTCTTC.

Many counts were recorded for this clonotype. The rearrangement uses TRBV20-1 and TRBJ2-3; D is uncertain. The CDR3 has 14 amino acids. Germline lookup yields CDR1 DFQATT and CDR2 SNEGSKA (reference sequence). V shed 3 bases and J shed 4 bases, with 14 bases lying between them. The CDR3 bases are TGCAGTGCTAGTGCCTCAGAGTTGGCAGATACGCAGTATTTT. As protein: CSASASELADTQYF.

This clonotype was counted at least ten times. The V and J genes are TRBV7-3 and TRBJ2-5; 7 bases line up with TRBD2. After removal of 5 bases from V and 1 base from J, the junction contained 13 bases not matched to a gene. This CDR3 region has 17 residues. The germline V gene encodes CDR1 SGHTA and CDR2 FQGTGA. This chain's CDR3 is CASSPTAGVSGQETQYF. The DNA of the CDR3 is TGTGCCAGCAGCCCGACGGCGGGGGTTAGCGGCCAAGAGACCCAGTACTTC.

There are many counts of this clonotype. The genes are TRBV11-2 and TRBJ2-1; D is perhaps TRBD2 (5 bases). The CDR3 is 16 amino acids. Germline V gene data show CDR1 as SGHAT and CDR2 as FQNNGV. Trimming stripped 2 bases from V and 8 bases from J, with 19 bases between. DNA of the CDR3: TGTGCCAGCAGCTTAAATCGAGGGTCTTTAAAGGATGAGCAGTTCTTC. This gives the protein CASSLNRGSLKDEQFF.

This chain connects TRBV3-1 to TRBJ2-6; D not resolved. V was cut by 5 bases and J by 2 bases, with 13 bases left in between. There are 16 residues in the CDR3. Germline V CDR1 and CDR2: LGHDT, YNNKEL (reference sequence). CDR3 in DNA: TGTGCCAGCAGCGAGAGGCGAGATCCTGGGGCCAACGTCCTGACTTTC. Protein product: CASSERRDPGANVLTF.

This clonotype was counted ten times or more. The chain couples TRBV6-6 to TRBJ2-1, with D perhaps TRBD2 (7 bases). The CDR3 runs 16 residues. Germline CDR1 MNHNY, CDR2 SVGAGI (reference sequence). V was shortened by 0 bases and J by 6 bases, with 15 bases between the two germline ends. The CDR3: CASSYSLGGAVNEQFF. CDR3 DNA: TGTGCCAGCAGTTACTCCCTTGGGGGGGCCGTCAATGAGCAGTTCTTC.

This clonotype appeared many times. The V gene is TRBV4-3, the J gene TRBJ2-7; a possible D gene is TRBD2 (5 bases). The V and J ends lost 0 bases and 6 bases respectively, with 21 bases between them. Germline lookup yields CDR1 LGHNA and CDR2 YSLEER. The CDR3 has 17 amino acids. CDR3 sequence reads: CASSQDNGSGRIGEQYF. In DNA, the CDR3 is TGCGCCAGCAGCCAAGACAACGGCAGCGGAAGAATAGGCGAGCAGTACTTC.

This clonotype was picked up many times. The CDR3 sequence is CASSPLRPGGLKAFF. CDR3 coding DNA: TGCGCCAGCAGCCCCCTACGGCCAGGGGGCCTAAAAGCTTTCTTT. The chain carries TRBV4-1 and TRBJ1-1, with TRBD1 identical over 8 bases. The V gene end was trimmed by 4 bases and the J gene end by 9 bases; junction bases not matched to a gene: 13. The germline gives CDR1 MGHRA, CDR2 YSYEKL. This CDR3 region has 15 residues.

The chain couples TRBV9 to TRBJ2-7; D gene uncertain. Trimming took 3 bases from V and 4 from J, leaving 11 bases between them. The CDR3 covers 13 residues. CDR1 is SGDLS and CDR2 is YYNGEE in the germline V gene. DNA for the CDR3: TGTGCCAGCAGCGCAGAAGAAGCTTACGAGCAGTACTTC. Amino acid sequence: CASSAEEAYEQYF.

This clonotype was picked up many times. DNA for the CDR3: TGTGCCAGCAGTTCCCTCGCAGGGGACGAGCAGTACTTC. Amino acid sequence: CASSSLAGDEQYF. The chain is built from TRBV28 and TRBJ2-7; the D gene is possibly TRBD1 (6 bases). The CDR3 consists of 13 residues. CDR1 and CDR2 (germline): MDHEN, SYDVKM. V was clipped by 4 bases and J by 5 bases, with 12 bases between them.

This clonotype was found a few times. The rearrangement joins TRBV11-1 to TRBJ2-3; D is possibly TRBD1 or TRBD2 (6 bases each). Germline loops: CDR1 SGHAT, CDR2 FQDESV (reference sequence). The V end was cut by 5 bases, the J end by 4 bases, with 16 bases between. The CDR3 runs 15 residues. CDR3: CASSPPWGAPDTQYF. CDR3 in DNA: TGTGCCAGCAGCCCCCCCTGGGGGGCCCCAGATACGCAGTATTTT.

Regarding this clonotype: A much larger clone lies one base from this, so it may be a read error. This likely comes from a read error, as the CDR3 has no conserved phenylalanine or tryptophan at its end. The rearrangement links TRBV27 to TRBJ2-3; weak D call: TRBD1 (5 bases). The CDR3 loop spans 14 amino acids. Germline loops: CDR1 MNHEY, CDR2 SMNVEV (reference sequence). Deletions cut 6 bases from V and 2 bases from J, with 12 bases between. The CDR3 region has the DNA TGTGCCAGCAGCCCCGTGGGGCACACAGATACGCAGTATATT. Its protein is CASSPVGHTDTQYI.

The table lists this clonotype with many counts. This sequence joins TRBV7-8 and TRBJ1-5, with TRBD1 as a possible D gene (6 bases). The V and J ends lost 1 base and 3 bases respectively, with 10 bases between them. The CDR3 spans 15 residues. Germline values: CDR1 SGHVS, CDR2 FQNEAQ. The CDR3, as DNA: TGTGCCAGCAGCTTAGGAGGGGGGGACAATCAGCCCCAGCATTTT. Amino acid sequence: CASSLGGGDNQPQHF. Using reference TRBV7-8 and TRBJ1-5 for the parts outside the CDR3, the full variable domain is GAGVSQSPRYKVAKRGQDVALRCDPISGHVSLFWYQQALGQGPEFLTYFQNEAQLDKSGLPSDRFFAERPEGSVSTLKIQRTQQEDSAVYLCASSLGGGDNQPQHFGDGTRLSIL.

This clonotype was picked up a small number of times. The V gene is TRBV6-2 or TRBV6-3, the J gene TRBJ2-3; 8 nucleotides line up with TRBD2. The germline CDR1 and CDR2 sequences are MNHEY and SVGEGT. Trimming took 5 bases from V and 4 from J; bases not matched to a gene: 5. The CDR3 runs to 14 residues. The DNA for the CDR3 is TGTGCCAGCAGTAAGGGACTAGATGCAGATACGCAGTATTTT. The encoded protein is CASSKGLDADTQYF.

This rearrangement joins TRBV12-3 or TRBV12-4 to TRBJ2-7; TRBD1 agrees at 9 bases. The CDR3 is made up of 14 amino acids. Trimming took 1 base from V and 5 from J; bases not matched to a gene: 3. This chain's CDR3 is CASSLVTGGNEQYF. Here the CDR3 DNA reads TGTGCCAGCAGTTTAGTGACAGGGGGTAACGAGCAGTACTTC.

This chain joins TRBV6-5 and TRBJ2-7; 10 bases are a match to TRBD2. In germline, CDR1 is MNHEY, CDR2 SVGAGI. With V trimmed by 6 bases and J by 2 bases, 4 bases remained unmatched. The CDR3 loop spans 14 amino acids. The CDR3 loop is CASRTSGYAYEQYF. Written as DNA, the CDR3 is TGTGCCAGCAGGACTAGCGGGTACGCCTACGAGCAGTACTTC.

This clonotype was seen repeatedly, ten times or more. The chain carries TRBV7-9 and TRBJ1-1; D is possibly TRBD1 (6 bases). The germline V and J ends were trimmed by 5 bases and 0 bases, with 13 bases remaining between them. Germline CDR1 is SEHNR and CDR2 is FQNEAQ (reference sequence). CDR3 size: 15 residues. The CDR3 bases are TGTGCCAGCAGCCCCCGGGGGCCTCTGAACACTGAAGCTTTCTTT. Amino acids: CASSPRGPLNTEAFF.

The chain combines TRBV24-1 with TRBJ1-5, with D tentatively TRBD1 (5 bases). The CDR3 contains 14 residues. V was pared by 3 bases and J by 6 bases, with 11 bases between. CDR1 is KGHDR, CDR2 SFDVKD, per germline. The CDR3 spells CATSDPLGGQPQHF. In DNA form, the CDR3 reads TGTGCCACCAGTGATCCACTGGGGGGTCAGCCCCAGCATTTT.

This clonotype appeared a few times. The chain employs TRBV4-1 and TRBJ1-4; D gene uncertain. The CDR3 runs to 17 residues. V was cut by 1 base and J by 4 bases, with 16 bases left in between. Germline V gene data show CDR1 as MGHRA and CDR2 as YSYEKL. The CDR3: CASSQGNAQNYNEKLFF. The CDR3 DNA reads as TGCGCCAGCAGCCAAGGTAACGCGCAGAACTATAATGAAAAACTGTTTTTT.

A few counts support this clonotype. The chain has TRBV25-1 and TRBJ2-1; TRBD2 matches at 7 bases. Germline V gene sequence: CDR1 MGHDK, CDR2 SYGVNS. V was clipped by 1 base and J by 6 bases; unmatched bases: 3. The CDR3 is 14 residues long. CDR3 nucleotides: TGTGCCAGCAGTGAATGGGGGGGGTTCAATGAGCAGTTCTTC. It translates to CASSEWGGFNEQFF.

This clonotype was found a few times. V gene TRBV4-3 combines with J gene TRBJ2-7; tentatively, D is TRBD1 (5 bases). Trimming shortened V by 0 bases and J by 0 bases, and 9 bases separated the two germline ends. CDR3 size: 15 residues. Germline CDR1 reads LGHNA; CDR2 reads YSLEER. For the CDR3, the DNA is TGCGCCAGCAGCCAAGAGCAGGGCCACTCCTACGAGCAGTACTTC. Translating it yields CASSQEQGHSYEQYF.

V gene TRBV2 combines with J gene TRBJ2-7; either TRBD1 or TRBD2 may fit D (5 bases each). The CDR3 runs to 13 residues. The germline V gene has CDR1 SNHLY and CDR2 FYNNEI. V lost 2 bases and J 4 bases, leaving 9 bases between the germline ends. CDR3 bases: TGTGCCAGCAGTGAAATGGGGGTGTACGAGCAGTACTTC. Translated, it gives CASSEMGVYEQYF.

This clonotype was found a few times. This sequence joins TRBV30 and TRBJ1-1; 8 bases line up with TRBD1. V lost 1 base to trimming and J lost 7 bases; unmatched junction nucleotides: 14. CDR1 is GTSNPN, CDR2 SVGIG, per germline (reference sequence). The CDR3 is 16 residues long. The CDR3 protein is CAWSADLLGTGGEAFF. The CDR3 coding sequence is TGTGCCTGGAGTGCGGACCTACTCGGGACAGGAGGTGAAGCTTTCTTT.

This clonotype has more than one count but fewer than ten. The CDR3 nucleotides are TGTGCCAGCACAGGGGGCTACTCCACTGAAGCTTTCTTT. Translated: CASTGGYSTEAFF. The genes are TRBV6-6 and TRBJ1-1, with 8 positions matching TRBD1. Trimming took 7 bases from V and 4 from J; bases not matched to a gene: 5. CDR1 and CDR2 from the germline V gene are MNHNY and SVGAGI (reference sequence). This CDR3 region has 13 residues.

In its sample, this clonotype was seen a few times. The gene calls are TRBV28 and TRBJ2-5, with D perhaps matching TRBD1 (7 bases). CDR1 is MDHEN and CDR2 is SYDVKM in the germline V gene. With 6 bases removed from V and 4 bases from J, the gap between germline ends came to 18 bases. CDR3 length: 15 amino acids. The CDR3 loop is CASRSEDRRGETQYF. The CDR3 DNA follows: TGTGCCAGCAGATCCGAGGACAGGAGGGGAGAGACCCAGTACTTC.

This clonotype occurred a few times. The gene calls are TRBV4-2 and TRBJ2-5; TRBD2 matches at 8 bases. J gave up 3 bases and V 1 base, and 13 bases lay outside the gene matches. The CDR3 covers 18 residues. In germline, CDR1 is LGHNA, CDR2 YNFKEQ. For the CDR3, the DNA is TGTGCCAGCAGCCAAGTGGGGATGGGTAGCGGGGTGAAAGAGACCCAGTACTTC. Protein: CASSQVGMGSGVKETQYF.

As to this clonotype: A much larger clonotype is one base distant, so this may be a read error. The genes are TRBV12-3 or TRBV12-4 and TRBJ2-7; D gene ambiguous. This CDR3 contains 11 residues. The CDR3 nucleotides read TGTGCCAGCAGTTTTACTGGAGAGCGGTACTTC. The encoded protein is CASSFTGERYF.

The chain uses TRBV27 and TRBJ2-1, with 8 bases lining up with TRBD1. Germline lookup yields CDR1 MNHEY and CDR2 SMNVEV (reference sequence). V shed 2 bases, J shed 4 bases, and the junction held 4 bases outside the gene matches. The CDR3 is 15 amino acids. The CDR3 loop reads CASSLTGGGYNEQFF. In DNA form, the CDR3 reads TGTGCCAGCAGTTTAACAGGGGGTGGGTACAATGAGCAGTTCTTC.

This clonotype was observed at least ten times. The rearrangement uses TRBV2 and TRBJ2-2, with 10 bases lining up with TRBD2. The V gene's germline CDR1 is SNHLY and CDR2 FYNNEI. This CDR3 comprises 15 residues. The J segment lost 1 base and the V segment lost 6 bases, leaving 2 bases of the junction unmatched. CDR3 sequence (DNA): TGTGCCAGCAGCATAGCGGGAGGGAACACCGGGGAGCTGTTTTTT. Encoded protein: CASSIAGGNTGELFF.